This TCR beta chain was retrieved from a study of T cell repertoires in cytomegalovirus infection. Overall study: Both a matching HLA type and CMV infection were indicated by public TCR beta signatures. Points from the study as a whole: Cumulative frequency (of public TCR beta family members) identified carriers of CMV plus the relevant HLA.

The sample holds many counts of this clonotype. Its matching antigen is unknown. TCRdb used MiXCR to reprocess the reads, holding one entry per CDR3 protein. The sample shows a few hundred thousand distinct CDR3 sequences, approximately 15% of them seen only once. V dropped 7 bases and J dropped 0; count of bases not matched to a gene: 3. The germline V gene encodes CDR1 MDHEN and CDR2 SYDVKM. The CDR3 extends over 15 amino acids. The chain couples TRBV28 to TRBJ2-3; 11 bases are shared with TRBD2. Sequences were obtained from CD8+ T cells from PBMCs. This sequence originates from a human donor in good health (CMV status not recorded). Some clones in this sample may be carry-over from other donors' samples. In nucleotides, the CDR3 is TGTGCCAGCACCCGACTAGCGGGGAGCACAGATACGCAGTATTTT. Encoded protein: CASTRLAGSTDTQYF.